One and the same sample provided the 18 T cell receptor beta chains below, sequenced in a study of cytomegalovirus exposure and HLA in healthy donors. Primers included in the PCR were 60 Vbeta and 13 Jbeta primers. Profiling relied on immunoSEQ multiplex PCR, and the TCRdb table lists in-frame clones only, not all of them. The sample lists about 130,000 clones, around two thirds occurring once. Specimen: PBMCs. The receptor source for this set is a human donor in good health.

The chain links TRBV11-1 to TRBJ2-4; tentative D call: TRBD1 (5 bases). The CDR3 runs to 13 residues. From germline, CDR1 is SGHAT and CDR2 FQDESV (reference sequence). Between the trimmed V and J ends, which lost 6 bases and 13 bases, there was a span of 19 bases. As DNA, the CDR3 is TGTGCCAGCAGGAACCCAACACAGGATCAACAGTACTTC. Translated, it gives CASRNPTQDQQYF.

The DNA of the CDR3 is TGTGCCAGCAGCTTGGATCCAGGGAACTCTGGAAACACCATATATTTT. The encoded protein is CASSLDPGNSGNTIYF. The V call is TRBV5-4, the J call TRBJ1-3; TRBD1 might be the D (5 bases). Germline V CDR1 and CDR2: SGHNT, YYREEE (reference sequence). This CDR3 spans 16 amino acids. V was clipped by 0 bases and J by 0 bases, with 10 bases between them. The full variable domain, completed using reference TRBV5-4 and TRBJ1-3, is ETGVTQSPTHLIKTRGQQVTLRCSSQSGHNTVSWYQQALGQGPQFIFQYYREEENGRGNFPPRFSGLQFPNYSSELNVNALELDDSALYLCASSLDPGNSGNTIYFGEGSWLTVV.

A few counts support this clone. This rearrangement joins TRBV5-1 to TRBJ2-7, with 13 positions matching TRBD2. The CDR3 has 16 residues. V was clipped by 0 bases and J by 7 bases; unmatched bases: 7. Germline V gives CDR1 SGHRS, CDR2 YFSETQ. The DNA for the CDR3 is TGCGCCAGCAGCTTGGGGCAACTAGCGGGAGGGGGAGAGCAGTACTTC. This encodes CASSLGQLAGGGEQYF.

The rearrangement links TRBV2 to TRBJ2-1, with D possibly matching TRBD1 (5 bases). V gave up 4 bases and J gave up 8 bases, with 6 bases separating them. Per the germline V gene, CDR1 is SNHLY and CDR2 is FYNNEI. There are 11 residues in the CDR3. This chain's CDR3 is CASSAGYEQFF. In DNA form, the CDR3 reads TGTGCCAGCAGTGCAGGGTATGAGCAGTTCTTC.

The chain is built from TRBV19 and TRBJ2-5, with 10 bases lining up with TRBD1. The CDR3 loop spans 16 amino acids. V shed 1 base and J 5 bases; nucleotides not matched to a gene: 7. CDR1 is LNHDA and CDR2 is SQIVND in the germline V gene (reference sequence). The CDR3 region has the DNA TGTGCCAGTAGTATAGCGTCGGGACAGGGGTTGGAGACCCAGTACTTC. It translates to CASSIASGQGLETQYF. Variable domain in full (rest from reference TRBV19 and TRBJ2-5): DGGITQSPKYLFRKEGQNVTLSCEQNLNHDAMYWYRQDPGQGLRLIYYSQIVNDFQKGDIAEGYSVSREKKESFPLTVTSAQKNPTAFYLCASSIASGQGLETQYFGPGTRLLVL.

The chain joins TRBV7-8 to TRBJ2-3, with 16 bases matching TRBD2. Germline V gene sequence: CDR1 SGHVS, CDR2 FQNEAQ. With 5 bases clipped from V and 0 bases from J, the junction kept 5 bases outside the gene matches. The CDR3 has 18 residues. The CDR3 region has the DNA TGTGCCAGCAGCATGGGACTAGCGGGAGGGAAGAGCACAGATACGCAGTATTTT. This codes for CASSMGLAGGKSTDTQYF. The variable domain in full, completed from reference TRBV7-8 and TRBJ2-3, reads GAGVSQSPRYKVAKRGQDVALRCDPISGHVSLFWYQQALGQGPEFLTYFQNEAQLDKSGLPSDRFFAERPEGSVSTLKIQRTQQEDSAVYLCASSMGLAGGKSTDTQYFGPGTRLTVL.

CDR3 nucleotide sequence: TGTGCCAGCAGCCGTACAGGGGGGGGAGCTTTCTTT. Amino acids: CASSRTGGGAFF. The chain employs TRBV7-6 and TRBJ1-1; TRBD1 matches 8 bases. Trimming cost V 5 bases and J 10 bases; bases outside gene matches: 6. The CDR3 sequence is 12 residues long. From germline, CDR1 is SGHVS and CDR2 FNYEAQ.

This rearrangement joins TRBV5-1 to TRBJ2-2, with D possibly being TRBD1 (6 bases). The CDR3 extends over 16 amino acids. Germline V CDR1 and CDR2: SGHRS, YFSETQ. Trimming pared 4 bases from V and 1 base from J, leaving 14 bases between. This chain's CDR3 is CASSTPPGQNTGELFF. The CDR3 bases are TGCGCCAGCAGCACCCCGCCGGGACAGAACACCGGGGAGCTGTTTTTT.

J is TRBJ2-7 and V is TRBV19; 9 bases line up with TRBD1. After removal of 5 bases from V and 5 bases from J, the junction contained 16 bases not matched to a gene. Germline V CDR1 and CDR2: LNHDA, SQIVND (reference sequence). This CDR3 spans 17 amino acids. CDR3 coding DNA: TGTGCCAGTAGTCCTGGGGGACAGGGAACGTACATCGACGAGCAGTACTTC. It yields the protein CASSPGGQGTYIDEQYF.

The chain is built from TRBV5-8 and TRBJ1-2, with TRBD1 matching 9 bases. The CDR3 is 14 amino acids. In germline, CDR1 is SGHTS, CDR2 YDEGEE. V trimming: 3 bases; J trimming: 8 bases; junction bases outside the gene matches: 8. The CDR3 loop reads CASSWGQGTNGYTF. CDR3 nucleotide sequence: TGTGCCAGCAGCTGGGGACAGGGTACTAACGGCTACACCTTC.

The chain is built from TRBV7-3 and TRBJ2-5, with TRBD2 matching over 10 bases. Trimming cost V 5 bases and J 1 base; bases outside gene matches: 4. CDR3 length: 15 amino acids. The V gene's germline CDR1 is SGHTA and CDR2 FQGTGA. For the CDR3, the DNA is TGTGCCAGCAGCACAGCGGGAGGGCCCCAAGAGACCCAGTACTTC. This sequence encodes CASSTAGGPQETQYF. The entire variable domain, with the rest obtained from reference TRBV7-3 and TRBJ2-5, is as follows: GAGVSQTPSNKVTEKGKYVELRCDPISGHTALYWYRQSLGQGPEFLIYFQGTGAADDSGLPNDRFFAVRPEGSVSTLKIQRTERGDSAVYLCASSTAGGPQETQYFGPGTRLLVL.

The J gene is TRBJ2-6, the V gene TRBV7-9; 7 nucleotides align to TRBD2. Germline lookup yields CDR1 SEHNR and CDR2 FQNEAQ (reference sequence). This CDR3 spans 13 amino acids. CDR3 coding DNA: TGTGCGGGCGGGGGATCTGGGGCCAACGTCCTGACTTTC. Translated: CAGGGSGANVLTF.

The chain is built from TRBV11-2 and TRBJ2-3; D uncertain. Trimming took 2 bases from V and 5 from J, leaving 8 bases between them. This CDR3 comprises 13 residues. The germline V gene has CDR1 SGHAT and CDR2 FQNNGV. CDR3 in amino acids: CASSLLRGDTQYF. The CDR3 DNA reads TGTGCCAGCAGCTTATTGCGAGGAGATACGCAGTATTTT.

The chain uses TRBV6-5 and TRBJ1-1; possibly TRBD1 for D (5 bases). V was pared by 7 bases and J by 4 bases, with 19 bases between. CDR3 length: 15 residues. The V gene's germline CDR1 is MNHEY and CDR2 SVGAGI. DNA of the CDR3: TGTGCCAGCACTATTACCGGTAGTCAGGGCACTGAAGCTTTCTTT. This translates into CASTITGSQGTEAFF.

This clone was detected many times. V and J are TRBV5-1 and TRBJ1-4, with D maybe TRBD1 (6 bases). The CDR3 is 16 residues long. The germline V gene has CDR1 SGHRS and CDR2 YFSETQ. Between the trimmed V and J ends, which lost 0 bases and 8 bases, there was a span of 17 bases. CDR3 sequence (DNA): TGCGCCAGCAGCTTGGACGGTGGGGGCAGGGGAGAAAAACTGTTTTTT. As protein: CASSLDGGGRGEKLFF. The full variable domain, rest sourced from reference TRBV5-1 and TRBJ1-4, is KAGVTQTPRYLIKTRGQQVTLSCSPISGHRSVSWYQQTPGQGLQFLFEYFSETQRNKGNFPGRFSGRQFSNSRSEMNVSTLELGDSALYLCASSLDGGGRGEKLFFGSGTQLSVL.

The chain links TRBV18 to TRBJ1-1; a weak D match, TRBD1 (5 bases). Deletions cut 4 bases from V and 3 bases from J, with 15 bases between. There are 15 residues in the CDR3. CDR1 is KGHSH and CDR2 is LQKENI in the germline V gene. The CDR3 spells CASSRNRAGDTEAFF. DNA of the CDR3: TGTGCCAGCTCACGGAATCGCGCGGGGGACACTGAAGCTTTCTTT. Variable domain in full (rest from reference TRBV18 and TRBJ1-1): NAGVMQNPRHLVRRRGQEARLRCSPMKGHSHVYWYRQLPEEGLKFMVYLQKENIIDESGMPKERFSAEFPKEGPSILRIQQVVRGDSAAYFCASSRNRAGDTEAFFGQGTRLTVV.

The rearrangement joins TRBV5-1 to TRBJ2-6, with TRBD1 identical over 9 bases. The CDR3 runs to 18 residues. Trimming cost V 4 bases and J 2 bases; bases outside gene matches: 10. Germline values: CDR1 SGHRS, CDR2 YFSETQ. CDR3 sequence reads: CASSAVPQGATGANVLTF. CDR3 DNA: TGCGCCAGCAGCGCGGTCCCACAGGGGGCAACTGGGGCCAACGTCCTGACTTTC.

The rearrangement joins TRBV7-8 to TRBJ2-1; the D gene is possibly TRBD1 (6 bases). The germline V and J ends were trimmed by 4 bases and 7 bases, with 14 bases remaining between them. CDR3 length: 14 amino acids. The germline gives CDR1 SGHVS, CDR2 FQNEAQ. The CDR3 coding sequence is TGTGCCAGCAGCTCGGGACCCACAGGGAATGAGCAGTTCTTC. It specifies CASSSGPTGNEQFF.